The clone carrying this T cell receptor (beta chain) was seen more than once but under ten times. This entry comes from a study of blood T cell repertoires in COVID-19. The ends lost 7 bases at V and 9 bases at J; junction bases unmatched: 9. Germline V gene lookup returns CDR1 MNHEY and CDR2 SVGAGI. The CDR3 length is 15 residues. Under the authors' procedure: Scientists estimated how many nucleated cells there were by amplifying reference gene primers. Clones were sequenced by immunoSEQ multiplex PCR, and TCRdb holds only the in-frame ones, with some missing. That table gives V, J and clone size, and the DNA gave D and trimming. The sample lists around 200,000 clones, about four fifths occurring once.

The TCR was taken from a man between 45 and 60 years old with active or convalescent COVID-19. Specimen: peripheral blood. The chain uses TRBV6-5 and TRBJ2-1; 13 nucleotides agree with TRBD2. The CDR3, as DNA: TGTGCCAGCATCATAGGACTAGCGGGGGCCAGTGAGCAGTTCTTC. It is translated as CASIIGLAGASEQFF.